This T cell receptor beta chain was profiled in a study of blood T cell repertoires in COVID-19 (dated by TCRdb to about 2020). In terms of the full investigation: Samples covering the acute and convalescent phases of COVID-19 were provided by collaborators in the United States, Italy and Spain. The repertoires were made available in a free public database intended to serve as a resource for research on the immune response to SARS-CoV-2. Deeply sampled blood TCRbeta repertoires from subjects exposed to, actively infected with, or recovered from COVID-19 were included in the dataset. Where available, HLA class I and class II types were obtained from metadata supplied by the sample provider rather than from assay-based typing. The samples were drawn from two sources: the first 160 participants of the ongoing ImmuneRACE study, and approximately 1,300 subjects contributed by 6 global collaborators. The material from the prospective study consisted of cDNA or gDNA derived from T cells, B-cell-depleted T cells, or PBMCs. Nearly every sample came with metadata listing a de-identified subject ID, COVID-19 status, age in years and sex. Paper-wide results and their limitations: How much clinical and demographic metadata was included differed by source and by participant, and the metadata was provided uncurated.

The immunoSEQ Assay, a bias-controlled multiplex PCR, was used to amplify TCRbeta CDR3 regions from genomic DNA. Concerning the study's data processing: The number of nucleated cells in each sample was estimated from the amplification of reference gene primers within the assay. To quantify the absolute abundance of each unique TCRbeta CDR3 rearrangement, sequence reads were collapsed and filtered. For each sample, productive Simpson clonality was calculated as the square root of Simpson's diversity index over productive rearrangements. TCRdb provides this immuneACCESS table in a form limited to in-frame rearrangements. Some clones are lacking; in checked studies, under half of them reflect an unresolved V gene, and why the rest are absent is not known. V and J calls and clone size follow that table, whereas D and trimming were derived from the DNA. A total of some 130,000 clones appear in this sample, roughly nine tenths of them only once. The top ten clones comprise 3.7% of the sample.

Remarks on this clone: Which antigen it targets is not known. Base qualities are not at hand, and no much larger clone is one base apart.

Whole blood was collected in K2EDTA tubes by collaborating institutions according to the institutions' own protocols. Collaborator samples were shipped for TCRbeta analysis as frozen whole blood, isolated PBMCs, or DNA extracted from either sample type. The sample consisted of peripheral blood. The receptor's source is a man aged 45-65 years with active COVID-19.

The nucleotides read TGCGCCAGCATCTCAGGGACAACAGATACGCAGTATTTT. It specifies CASISGTTDTQYF. The chain is encoded by TRBV10-1 joined to TRBJ2-3, with TRBD1 perhaps the D gene, on 6 matching bases. Taken from the germline V gene (reference sequence), the CDR1 and CDR2 loops are WNHNN and SYGVQD. Trimming removed 7 bases from V and 3 bases from J, leaving 11 bases between the germline ends. Including the terminal cysteine and phenylalanine, the CDR3 comprises 13 residues. Of the read, only the CDR3 DNA is kept; its 39 bases are in frame from base 1.